This T cell receptor beta chain was captured by sequencing in a study of cytomegalovirus exposure and HLA in healthy donors. Study-level information: From HLA-typed donors, an early data release held approximately 85 million unique TCRs.

Note on this clone: Its antigen is unidentified.

PCR amplification relied on 60 Vbeta primers (plus 13 Jbeta primers). Measured with immunoSEQ multiplex PCR; TCRdb has only the in-frame clones, and not every one. In the table there are 210,000 or so clones, around 80% of which are singletons. Germline CDR1 reads KGHSH; CDR2 reads LQKENI. V shed 3 bases and J shed 5 bases, with 16 bases lying between them. CDR3 length equals 15 residues. Overall study findings and caveats: HLA-A and HLA-B allele assignments for most subjects were reportedly predicted accurately using TCR beta sequences. A later analysis linked a missense DCLRE1C variant to TCR beta V- and J-gene trimming. The authors enumerated some 160 TCR beta chains as linked to cytomegalovirus.

The sequenced sample was PBMCs. This chain connects TRBV18 to TRBJ1-2; perhaps TRBD1 as D (6 bases). The sequence came from a boy aged 5-17 years in good health and CMV-seronegative. The DNA of the CDR3 is TGTGCCAGCTCACCCGTCCTAGGGGGAGGGTATGGCTACACCTTC. As protein: CASSPVLGGGYGYTF.